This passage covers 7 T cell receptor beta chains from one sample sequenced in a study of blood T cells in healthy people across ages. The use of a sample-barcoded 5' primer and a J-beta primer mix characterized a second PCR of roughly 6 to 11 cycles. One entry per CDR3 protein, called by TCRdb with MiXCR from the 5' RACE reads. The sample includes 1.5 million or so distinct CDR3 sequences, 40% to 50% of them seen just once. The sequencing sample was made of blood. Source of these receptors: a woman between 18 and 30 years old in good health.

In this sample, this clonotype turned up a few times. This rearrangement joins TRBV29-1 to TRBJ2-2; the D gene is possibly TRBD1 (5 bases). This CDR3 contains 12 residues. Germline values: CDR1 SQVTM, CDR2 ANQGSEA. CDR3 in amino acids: CSGAVNTGELFF. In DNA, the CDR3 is TGCAGTGGGGCTGTTAACACCGGGGAGCTGTTTTTT.

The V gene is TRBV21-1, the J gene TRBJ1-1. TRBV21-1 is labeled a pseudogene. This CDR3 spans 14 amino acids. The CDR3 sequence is CASPRNTMNTEAFF. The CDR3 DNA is TGTGCCAGCCCCCGCAACACAATGAACACTGAAGCTTTCTTT.

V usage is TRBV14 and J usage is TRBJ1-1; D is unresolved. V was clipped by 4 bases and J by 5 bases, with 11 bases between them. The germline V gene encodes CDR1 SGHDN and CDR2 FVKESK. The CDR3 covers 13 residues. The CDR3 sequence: CASSPLGRTEAFF. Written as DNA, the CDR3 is TGTGCCAGCAGCCCCCTCGGAAGGACTGAAGCTTTCTTT.

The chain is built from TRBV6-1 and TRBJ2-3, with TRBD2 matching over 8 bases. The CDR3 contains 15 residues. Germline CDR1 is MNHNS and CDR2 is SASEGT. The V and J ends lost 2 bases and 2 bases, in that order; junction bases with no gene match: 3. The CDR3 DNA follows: TGTGCCAGCAGTGAAAAGCGGGGGCACACAGATACGCAGTATTTT. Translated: CASSEKRGHTDTQYF.

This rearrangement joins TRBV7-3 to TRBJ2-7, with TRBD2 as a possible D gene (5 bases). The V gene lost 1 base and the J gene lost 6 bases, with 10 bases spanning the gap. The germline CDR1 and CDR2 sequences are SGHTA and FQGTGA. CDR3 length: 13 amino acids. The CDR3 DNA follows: TGTGCCAGCAGCTTAATTCGGGGTGGCGAGCAGTACTTC. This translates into CASSLIRGGEQYF.

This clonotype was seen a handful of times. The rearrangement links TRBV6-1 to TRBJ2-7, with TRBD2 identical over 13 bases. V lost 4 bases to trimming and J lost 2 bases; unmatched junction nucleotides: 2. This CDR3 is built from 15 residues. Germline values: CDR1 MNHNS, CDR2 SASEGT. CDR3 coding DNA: TGTGCCAGCAGTGGGACTAGCGGGGGCACCTACGAGCAGTACTTC. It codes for CASSGTSGGTYEQYF.

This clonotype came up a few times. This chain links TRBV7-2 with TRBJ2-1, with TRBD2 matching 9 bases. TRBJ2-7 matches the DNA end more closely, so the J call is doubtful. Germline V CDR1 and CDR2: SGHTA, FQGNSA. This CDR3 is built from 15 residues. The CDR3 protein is CASSLSGGFYNEQYF. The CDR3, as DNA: TGTGCCAGCAGCTTAAGCGGGGGGTTCTACAATGAGCAGTACTTC.